This T cell receptor beta chain was observed in a study of blood T cell repertoires in COVID-19 (dated by TCRdb to about 2020). About the study as a whole: Collaborator samples came from the United States, Italy and Spain and covered acute and convalescent phases of COVID-19. Nearly every sample came with metadata listing a de-identified subject ID, COVID-19 status, age in years and sex. HLA class I and class II types, where available, came from metadata supplied by the sample provider rather than from assay-based typing. Samples were obtained from the ongoing ImmuneRACE study (first 160 participants) and from about 1,300 subjects provided by 6 global collaborators. Deeply sampled blood TCRbeta repertoires from subjects exposed to, actively infected with, or recovered from COVID-19 were included in the dataset. The material from the prospective study consisted of cDNA or gDNA derived from T cells, B-cell-depleted T cells, or PBMCs. A freely available public database, intended as a resource for researchers studying the immune response to SARS-CoV-2, is where the repertoires were released. The research as a whole found: Clinical and demographic metadata were provided uncurated, with the amount varying by source and participant.

Enrolling through a virtual design, the prospective study's participants ranged in age from roughly 18 to 95 years and lived across roughly 23 United States geographic areas. In the prospective study, cohorts were assigned on the basis of participant-reported clinical history obtained from a screening survey and a study questionnaire. ImmuneRACE Cohort 3 recovered participants were defined by two consecutive negative NP/OP PCR tests, healthcare professional clearance, or symptom resolution. Each participant in the prospective study had whole blood, serum and a nasopharyngeal or oropharyngeal swab collected by mobile phlebotomists. Participants in the prospective study had the option to provide additional blood draws and questionnaires over an approximately 2-month period. Before DNA extraction, blood samples from the prospective study were shipped at room temperature or frozen. Turning to this clone: The antigen this receptor binds is unknown. No per-base quality is available; no much larger clone lies one base away.

TCRbeta CDR3 regions were amplified from genomic DNA by means of the immunoSEQ Assay, a bias-controlled multiplex PCR. The authors' pipeline ran thus. The number of nucleated cells in each sample was estimated by amplification of reference gene primers within the assay. To quantify the absolute abundance of each unique TCRbeta CDR3 rearrangement, sequence reads were collapsed and filtered. Productive Simpson clonality was computed per sample as the square root of Simpson's diversity index over productive rearrangements. TCRdb limited this immuneACCESS table to in-frame rearrangements with V and J called. A share of clones is missing; checked studies link under half to unresolved V genes, and the rest is unexplained. Clone size and V and J calls were adopted from that table, with D and trimming inferred from the DNA. Counted in this sample were just over 300,000 clones; under 90% of them appeared once. The ten biggest clones cover about 4.6% of the sample.

This sequence was found in a man aged 25-40 years who had recovered from COVID-19. The sample consisted of PBMCs or T cells enriched from blood (not recorded which).

The CDR3 region: CASSQDYGAGIHQETQYF. The bases read TGTGCCAGCAGCCAAGATTACGGCGCGGGGATACACCAAGAGACCCAGTACTTC. Here the chain combines TRBV4-2 and TRBJ2-5, with TRBD2 as a weak D call on 6 bases. The germline V gene gives CDR1 as LGHNA and CDR2 as YNFKEQ. Between the V and J ends, shortened by 0 bases and 0 bases respectively, the junction contains 17 bases. The CDR3 goes from the cysteine to the phenylalanine over 18 residues. The read is trimmed to its CDR3 DNA, 54 bases read in frame from base 1.